Listed below are T cell receptor beta chains from one sample, sequenced in a study of T cell repertoires in cytomegalovirus infection. TCRdb reanalysed the reads using MiXCR and keeps one entry per CDR3 protein. The repertoire consists of 640,000 or so distinct CDR3 sequences, with roughly 30% occurring once and the leading ten covering 15% to 20%. The antigens these receptors bind are not known. Sequences were derived from cultured PBMCs, sampled from culture after CMV antigen stimulation. The receptors originated from a human donor in good health (CMV status not recorded). Some clones in this sample may be carry-over from other donors' samples. The CDR3 runs from the conserved cysteine through the conserved F or W. Each record gives: J gene, V gene, D gene, clone size, CDR3 DNA, CDR3 protein. The D gene is left open where the match is weak. Clone size is stated in some rows and not others, as once, few, many or a class when expanded.

TRBJ1-1 | TRBV4-1 | TRBD1 | . | TGCGCCAGCAGCCAAAGGGACAGCCTGAACACTGAAGCTTTCTTT | CASSQRDSLNTEAFF
TRBJ1-4 | TRBV12-3/TRBV12-4 | . | many | TGTGCCAGCAGTTACAGGGACGGACTTAATGAAAAACTGTTTTTT | CASSYRDGLNEKLFF
TRBJ2-5 | TRBV7-7 | . | . | TGTGCCAGCAGCTTAAGTTCAGGGACCATCCAAGAGACCCAGTACTTC | CASSLSSGTIQETQYF
TRBJ2-7 | TRBV7-2 | TRBD1 | few | TGTGCCAGCAGCCCCGAGACAGGGCTTAACGAGCAGTACTTC | CASSPETGLNEQYF
TRBJ2-7 | TRBV6-2/TRBV6-3 | . | . | TGTGCCAGCAGTTCGACAGGAAAAAACTACGAGCAGTACTTC | CASSSTGKNYEQYF
TRBJ1-3 | TRBV4-1 | . | few | TGCGCCAGCAGCCAAGGACTCCTTCTCGGAAACACCATATATTTT | CASSQGLLLGNTIYF
TRBJ2-3 | TRBV11-2 | . | few | TGTGCCAGCAGCCCCTATGGGCAGCCCACAGATACGCAGTATTTT | CASSPYGQPTDTQYF
TRBJ1-2 | TRBV5-1 | . | . | TGCGCCAGCACCTTCGCCGGGGGGCCTAACTATGGCTACACCTTC | CASTFAGGPNYGYTF
TRBJ1-1 | TRBV7-2 | . | few | TGTGCCAGCAGCTTAGCACTCGGGAACACTGAAGCTTTCTTT | CASSLALGNTEAFF
TRBJ1-5 | TRBV7-9 | . | . | TGTGCCAGCAGCTTAGGAGTAGGGGAACTTCAGCCCCAGCATTTT | CASSLGVGELQPQHF
TRBJ2-5 | TRBV7-9 | TRBD2 | . | TGTGCCAGCAGCAGCGGGACTAGCGTGTACTTC | CASSSGTSVYF
TRBJ1-5 | TRBV20-1 | . | . | TGCAGTGCTATACAGGGAACGGATCAGCCCCAGCATTTT | CSAIQGTDQPQHF
TRBJ2-7 | TRBV25-1 | . | . | TGTGCCAGCAGCGACGGGGGTTGGACCTACGAGCAGTACTTC | CASSDGGWTYEQYF
TRBJ1-5 | TRBV14 | . | . | TGTGCCAGCAGCCAAGACTTATATCAGCCCCAGCATTTT | CASSQDLYQPQHF
TRBJ2-1 | TRBV5-1 | . | . | TGCGCCAGCAGCCTCCGGTTATTAGCGAGCTCCTACAATGAGCAGTTCTTC | CASSLRLLASSYNEQFF
TRBJ1-1 | TRBV28 | . | . | TGTGCCAGCAGTTTATATGGGCTAGGGAACACTGAAGCTTTCTTT | CASSLYGLGNTEAFF
TRBJ2-3 | TRBV7-2 | TRBD2 | few | TGTGCCAGCAGCTTATCGAGCGGGGGGTACACAGATACGCAGTATTTT | CASSLSSGGYTDTQYF
TRBJ2-7 | TRBV5-5 | . | many | TGTGCCAGCAGCGACCCGACTAGCTACGAGCAGTACTTC | CASSDPTSYEQYF
TRBJ2-3 | TRBV11-3 | . | few | TGTGCCAGCAGCCGCGGACTCGTCTCCACAGATACGCAGTATTTT | CASSRGLVSTDTQYF
TRBJ1-4 | TRBV20-1 | . | . | TGCAGTGCTAGAGATGGAGCAGGGGCTAAGGAAAAACTGTTTTTT | CSARDGAGAKEKLFF
TRBJ2-3 | TRBV2 | TRBD2 | . | TGTGCCAGGCAAGCGGGGGGGCTTCAAGATACGCAGTATTTT | CARQAGGLQDTQYF
TRBJ2-5 | TRBV6-6 | . | few | TGTGCCAGCAGGCACGAAACGGTGGAGACCCAGTACTTC | CASRHETVETQYF
TRBJ2-5 | TRBV6-1 | TRBD2 | . | TGTGCCAGCAGCCCCAAACTAGCGGTCCGGGAGACCCAGTACTTC | CASSPKLAVRETQYF
TRBJ1-4 | TRBV6-5 | . | . | TGTGCCAGCAGTTACTCGAGCAGGGTTTCCTTTGAAAAACTGTTTTTT | CASSYSSRVSFEKLFF
TRBJ2-7 | TRBV6-1 | TRBD1 | few | TGTGCCAGCACCCCCGGGACAGCCTACGAGCAGTACTTC | CASTPGTAYEQYF
TRBJ2-1 | TRBV7-6 | . | few | TGTGCCAGCAGCTCCTCTCCCGGCATCAATGAGCAGTTCTTC | CASSSSPGINEQFF
TRBJ2-5 | TRBV20-1 | TRBD2 | . | TGCAGTGCTCGCCTCGGGACTAGCGGGGGGGAGACCCAGTACTTC | CSARLGTSGGETQYF
TRBJ1-3 | TRBV19 | . | . | TGTGCCAGTAGTATGTATTACTCTGGAAACACCATATATTTT | CASSMYYSGNTIYF
TRBJ1-1 | TRBV5-1 | . | . | TGCGCCAGCAGCCCAACCATGAACACTGAAGCTTTCTTT | CASSPTMNTEAFF
TRBJ1-6 | TRBV7-2 | TRBD1 | . | TGTGCCAGCAGCAGGGACAGAGTGTTTAATTCACCCCTCCACTTT | CASSRDRVFNSPLHF
TRBJ2-3 | TRBV30 | . | few | TGTGCCTGGAATCCGGGGGCTAGCACAGATACGCAGTATTTT | CAWNPGASTDTQYF
TRBJ2-3 | TRBV7-2 | . | many | TGTGCCAGCAGCTTAAGCCAGGGTAGCACAGATACGCAGTATTTT | CASSLSQGSTDTQYF
TRBJ1-1 | TRBV7-2 | . | . | TGTGCCAGCAGCTCCCCGAATCTAGACACCGTCGGGGAAGCTTTCTTT | CASSSPNLDTVGEAFF
TRBJ2-1 | TRBV7-8 | . | many | TGTGCCAGCAGCTTAGCGGACTTCTCCTACAATGAGCAGTTCTTC | CASSLADFSYNEQFF
TRBJ1-1 | TRBV7-2 | . | few | TGTGCCAGCAGCCGGAGGGGGGGGGAAGCTTTCTTT | CASSRRGGEAFF
TRBJ2-5 | TRBV29-1 | . | . | TGCAGCGGTTGGGGAAGGGGCAGGGAGACCCAGTACTTC | CSGWGRGRETQYF
TRBJ2-1 | TRBV14 | . | few | TGTGCCAGCAGCCAAATTGAGGTATCGACGGATCAGTTCTTC | CASSQIEVSTDQFF
TRBJ1-4 | TRBV5-1 | . | . | TGCGCCAGCAGCCCTGGAGCAGGGGATGGCGAAAAACTGTTTTTT | CASSPGAGDGEKLFF
TRBJ2-4 | TRBV20-1 | . | . | TGCAGTGCCCCAGGATCGTTGGGAGGAAACATTCAGTACTTC | CSAPGSLGGNIQYF
TRBJ2-7 | TRBV7-2 | TRBD2 | many | TGTGCCAGCAGCTGGGGACTAGCGGACACCTACGAGCAGTACTTC | CASSWGLADTYEQYF
TRBJ2-5 | TRBV7-2 | . | many | TGTGCCAGCAGCATACAGGGATTCAGGGGCCAAGAGACCCAGTACTTC | CASSIQGFRGQETQYF
TRBJ1-5 | TRBV12-3/TRBV12-4 | . | . | TGTGCCAGCAGCCCCCGCCGGGGTCAGCCCCAGCATTTT | CASSPRRGQPQHF
TRBJ2-1 | TRBV20-1 | TRBD2 | . | TGCAGTGCTAGGGAAACTGGGGGGGGGGACAATGAGCAGTTCTTC | CSARETGGGDNEQFF
TRBJ1-1 | TRBV12-3/TRBV12-4 | TRBD1 | few | TGTGCCAGCAAGATTTACAGGGGGGTAAAAGCTTTCTTT | CASKIYRGVKAFF
TRBJ2-7 | TRBV6-2/TRBV6-3 | TRBD1 | . | TGTGCCAGCAGTTCCATCGGGACAGACCTGAAAAAGTACTTC | CASSSIGTDLKKYF
TRBJ1-5 | TRBV7-6 | . | few | TGTGCCAGCAGCTTAGCCGTGAGGGAGCAGCCCCAGCATTTT | CASSLAVREQPQHF
TRBJ1-5 | TRBV4-1 | TRBD1 | few | TGCGCCAGCAGCCCTGGGACGCAGGGACAGGGGCCCCCGCCCCAGCATTTT | CASSPGTQGQGPPPQHF
TRBJ1-5 | TRBV6-1 | TRBD1 | . | TGTGCCAGCAGTGAATATAAGTCAGGCAGGGGGATGTGGCCCCAGCATTTT | CASSEYKSGRGMWPQHF
TRBJ2-7 | TRBV12-3/TRBV12-4 | . | few | TGTGCCAGCAGTGAGACTCGCTACTACGAGCAGTACTTC | CASSETRYYEQYF
TRBJ1-4 | TRBV7-2 | . | many | TGTGCCAGCAGCACCAGGACAGCCTCGGTGGGAAAACTGTTTTTT | CASSTRTASVGKLFF
TRBJ2-2 | TRBV7-2 | . | . | TGTGCCAGCAGCTTGGGCACGGCGGGGGCCTCCACCGGGGAGCTGTTTTTT | CASSLGTAGASTGELFF
TRBJ2-1 | TRBV7-6 | TRBD2 | . | TGTGCCAGCAGCTTAGAGGCCGGGACTAGGGTGTCTGAGCAGTTCTTC | CASSLEAGTRVSEQFF
TRBJ2-3 | TRBV7-2 | TRBD2 | . | TGTGCCAGTAGACTAGCGGGGGGGCCCGATACGCAGTATTTT | CASRLAGGPDTQYF
TRBJ1-6 | TRBV7-2 | TRBD1 | few | TGTGCCAGCAGCAAGGACAGGGGTTCACCCCTCCACTTT | CASSKDRGSPLHF
TRBJ1-5 | TRBV7-2 | . | many | TGCGCCAGCAGTATTAGCAATCAGCCCCAGCATTTT | CASSISNQPQHF
TRBJ1-2 | TRBV7-9 | TRBD1 | few | TGTGCCAGCAGCCTAGGACAGGGGTTTAACTATGGCTACACCTTC | CASSLGQGFNYGYTF
TRBJ2-7 | TRBV4-2 | . | . | TGTGCCAGCAGTTTTACCGGGACTTCCTACGAGCAGTACTTC | CASSFTGTSYEQYF